This T cell receptor beta chain was observed in a study of spatial heterogeneity in lung cancer. Study overall: Sequence detection consistently recorded a greater number of beta-chain than alpha-chain sequences.

The time point was: sample taken at primary tumor resection. Extraction of whole RNA from tumor, nontumor lung or frozen PBMC preceded unsorted sequencing. Study conclusions and caveats: There were more appearances of ubiquitous expanded tumor TCRs in blood at resection than at follow-up.

The CDR3 spans 16 residues. From germline, CDR1 is DFQATT and CDR2 SNEGSKA (reference sequence). V lost 3 bases and J lost 0, with 16 bases in between. This clonotype has more than one count but fewer than ten. What it recognizes is unknown. Each CDR3 protein gets one entry after TCRdb re-called the 5' RACE reads with MiXCR. This table has about 86,000 distinct CDR3 sequences, roughly 13% appearing once. The receptor's source is a male donor with early-stage non-small cell lung cancer. The chain uses TRBV20-1 and TRBJ2-3, with D maybe TRBD2 (6 bases). Source: PBMCs, taken at surgery. This chain's CDR3 is CSASNAGPSSTDTQYF. The CDR3 nucleotides are TGCAGTGCTAGTAATGCGGGACCCTCTAGCACAGATACGCAGTATTTT.